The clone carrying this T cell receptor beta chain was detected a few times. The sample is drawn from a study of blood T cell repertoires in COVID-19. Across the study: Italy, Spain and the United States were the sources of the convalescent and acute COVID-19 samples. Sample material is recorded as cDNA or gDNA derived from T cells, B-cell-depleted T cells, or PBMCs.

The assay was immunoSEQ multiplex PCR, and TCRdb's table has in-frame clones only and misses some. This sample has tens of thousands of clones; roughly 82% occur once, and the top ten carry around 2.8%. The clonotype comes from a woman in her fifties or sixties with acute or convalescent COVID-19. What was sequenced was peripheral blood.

The CDR3 loop is CASILGLADYEQYF. DNA for the CDR3: TGTGCCAGCATTCTCGGACTAGCGGACTACGAGCAGTACTTC. The V call is TRBV2, the J call TRBJ2-7; 10 nucleotides match TRBD2. The CDR3 extends over 14 amino acids. Trimming removed 7 bases from V and 3 bases from J; junction bases left unmatched: 6. Germline values: CDR1 SNHLY, CDR2 FYNNEI.